The 16 T cell receptor beta chains below were found in one sample sequenced in a study of Ad26.COV2.S vaccination and SARS-CoV-2 variants. Treatment described: 15 to 20 received Ad26.COV2.S at low or high dose, single or two shots; about 5 received placebo; per-sample allocation not given. The samples date from day 63 after the first vaccine or placebo injection. The repertoire was sequenced with immunoSEQ multiplex PCR; TCRdb's copy has only in-frame clones and lacks some. The repertoire holds 350,000 to 400,000 clones, about 88% seen once, with around 3.4% in the top ten. The source was peripheral blood, collected in a trial of Ad26.COV2.S vaccine versus placebo. The receptors here all came from a person between 18 and 65 years old who received the Ad26.COV2.S COVID-19 vaccine or a placebo.

The chain couples TRBV20-1 to TRBJ2-7; D is ambiguous. CDR1 DFQATT and CDR2 SNEGSKA come from the germline V gene (reference sequence). The V end was cut by 3 bases, the J end by 6 bases, with 6 bases between. The CDR3 totals 10 residues. CDR3: CSARQIEQYF. The CDR3 nucleotides are TGCAGTGCTAGGCAGATCGAGCAGTACTTC.

The chain recombines TRBV5-1 with TRBJ2-1, with TRBD2 identical over 10 bases. This CDR3 contains 14 residues. Unmatched junction bases numbered 0, after V lost 0 bases and J lost 6 bases. Germline loops: CDR1 SGHRS, CDR2 YFSETQ. The CDR3 here is CASSLERGGNEQFF. DNA for the CDR3: TGCGCCAGCAGCTTGGAGCGGGGGGGCAATGAGCAGTTCTTC.

The chain couples TRBV10-1 to TRBJ1-4; D remains unclear. Per germline, CDR1 WNHNN and CDR2 SYGVQD (reference sequence). This CDR3 spans 12 amino acids. The V end lost 2 bases, the J end lost 10 bases, and 8 bases lay between the germline ends. The CDR3 DNA reads TGCGCCAGCAGTGAGGCTCGTGGAAAACTGTTTTTT. As protein: CASSEARGKLFF.

The rearrangement joins TRBV28 to TRBJ2-2; D gene uncertain. The V gene lost 3 bases and the J gene lost 0 bases, with 2 bases spanning the gap. This CDR3 has 13 residues. Germline V gene data show CDR1 as MDHEN and CDR2 as SYDVKM. The DNA of the CDR3 is TGTGCCAGCAGTTTCCCGAACACCGGGGAGCTGTTTTTT. The encoded protein is CASSFPNTGELFF.

In DNA form, the CDR3 reads TGTGCCAGCAGTTACCGCGGGACAGACGATGGCTACACCTTC. It encodes CASSYRGTDDGYTF. The chain combines TRBV6-2 or TRBV6-3 with TRBJ1-2; TRBD1 matches 7 bases. Trimming at V came to 2 bases and at J to 6 bases, leaving 6 bases not matched to a gene. The germline V gene encodes CDR1 MNHEY and CDR2 SVGEGT. The CDR3 is made up of 14 amino acids.

The chain employs TRBV25-1 and TRBJ2-2; 7 positions agree with TRBD1. Losses at the gene ends were 7 bases for V and 3 bases for J; bases not matched to a gene: 11. The germline V gene has CDR1 MGHDK and CDR2 SYGVNS. The CDR3 contains 16 residues. This chain's CDR3 is CASTPTPQGDTGELFF. The CDR3 nucleotides read TGTGCCAGCACCCCGACACCCCAGGGGGACACCGGGGAGCTGTTTTTT.

This rearrangement joins TRBV5-1 to TRBJ2-1, with 8 positions matching TRBD1. CDR3 size: 15 residues. With 4 bases clipped from V and 8 bases from J, the junction kept 11 bases outside the gene matches. Germline CDR1 SGHRS, CDR2 YFSETQ. The CDR3 nucleotides are TGCGCCAGCAGCGCAGGGGGCACCCAGGGGGATGAGCAGTTCTTC. Translating it yields CASSAGGTQGDEQFF.

The V gene is TRBV5-1, the J gene TRBJ1-5, with a possible D match to TRBD1 (6 bases). This CDR3 has 14 amino acids. V was pared by 0 bases and J by 5 bases, with 9 bases between. In germline, CDR1 is SGHRS, CDR2 YFSETQ. The CDR3 nucleotides are TGCGCCAGCAGCTTGGGGGGGGGCGATCAGCCCCAGCATTTT. Translation gives CASSLGGGDQPQHF.

The gene calls are TRBV5-4 and TRBJ2-7, with 7 positions matching TRBD1. The CDR3 loop spans 12 amino acids. Germline CDR1 SGHNT, CDR2 YYREEE (reference sequence). The junction had 3 bases not matched to a gene; V was cut back by 3 bases and J by 6 bases. For the CDR3, the DNA is TGTGCCAGCAGCTCGGGGACAGCCGAGCAGTACTTC. Translated, it gives CASSSGTAEQYF.

The genes are TRBV27 and TRBJ1-1; 7 bases fit TRBD1. Germline CDR1 and CDR2: MNHEY and SMNVEV (reference sequence). J gave up 5 bases and V 2 bases, and 5 bases lay outside the gene matches. There are 14 residues in the CDR3. The CDR3 region is CASSLQGGWTEAFF. The CDR3 nucleotides are TGTGCCAGCAGTTTACAGGGGGGGTGGACTGAAGCTTTCTTT.

The rearrangement links TRBV6-6 to TRBJ1-1; D might be TRBD1 (5 bases). The length of the CDR3 is 13 residues. The germline V gene encodes CDR1 MNHNY and CDR2 SVGAGI (reference sequence). V was trimmed by 10 bases and J by 1 base, leaving 13 bases between them. The CDR3 sequence: CATRWQGNTEAFF. In nucleotides, the CDR3 is TGTGCCACCCGGTGGCAGGGGAACACTGAAGCTTTCTTT.

The chain carries TRBV19 and TRBJ1-2; D unresolved. There are 13 residues in the CDR3. Germline V gene lookup returns CDR1 LNHDA and CDR2 SQIVND (reference sequence). V dropped 3 bases and J dropped 7 bases, with 12 bases sitting between them. The CDR3 reads CASSIGEKVGYTF. CDR3 nucleotide sequence: TGTGCCAGTAGTATCGGGGAGAAGGTTGGCTACACCTTC.

CDR3 region: CATQGDFGNTIYF. The CDR3 DNA sequence: TGTGCCACCCAGGGGGATTTCGGAAACACCATATATTTT. V and J are TRBV7-8 and TRBJ1-3; 7 nucleotides match TRBD1. V lost 10 bases to trimming and J lost 4 bases; unmatched junction nucleotides: 7. The CDR3 sequence is 13 residues long. Germline values: CDR1 SGHVS, CDR2 FQNEAQ. Full variable domain (missing parts from reference TRBV7-8 and TRBJ1-3): GAGVSQSPRYKVAKRGQDVALRCDPISGHVSLFWYQQALGQGPEFLTYFQNEAQLDKSGLPSDRFFAERPEGSVSTLKIQRTQQEDSAVYLCATQGDFGNTIYFGEGSWLTVV.

DNA of the CDR3: TGCGCCAGCAGCCAAGGGATGGGGGAAAACTATGGCTACACCTTC. Amino acid sequence: CASSQGMGENYGYTF. The chain recombines TRBV4-1 with TRBJ1-2, with TRBD1 as a possible D gene (5 bases). Germline CDR1 is MGHRA and CDR2 is YSYEKL. With 1 base removed from V and 2 bases from J, the gap between germline ends came to 11 bases. This CDR3 has 15 amino acids.

This chain connects TRBV29-1 to TRBJ2-7; no definite D call. Germline CDR1 and CDR2: SQVTM and ANQGSEA. CDR3 length: 11 amino acids. Trimming removed 2 bases from V and 3 bases from J, with 5 bases in between. The CDR3 reads CSVENRYEQYF. The DNA of the CDR3 is TGCAGCGTTGAAAACCGCTACGAGCAGTACTTC.

This chain joins TRBV12-5 and TRBJ2-5; D possibly uses TRBD1 or TRBD2 (6 bases each). CDR1 is LGHNT, CDR2 FRNRAP, per germline. This CDR3 region has 14 residues. The germline V and J ends were trimmed by 2 bases and 2 bases, with 9 bases remaining between them. The CDR3, as DNA: TGTGCTAGTGGTTTGTCGGGGGCACAAGAGACCCAGTACTTC. Translation: CASGLSGAQETQYF.